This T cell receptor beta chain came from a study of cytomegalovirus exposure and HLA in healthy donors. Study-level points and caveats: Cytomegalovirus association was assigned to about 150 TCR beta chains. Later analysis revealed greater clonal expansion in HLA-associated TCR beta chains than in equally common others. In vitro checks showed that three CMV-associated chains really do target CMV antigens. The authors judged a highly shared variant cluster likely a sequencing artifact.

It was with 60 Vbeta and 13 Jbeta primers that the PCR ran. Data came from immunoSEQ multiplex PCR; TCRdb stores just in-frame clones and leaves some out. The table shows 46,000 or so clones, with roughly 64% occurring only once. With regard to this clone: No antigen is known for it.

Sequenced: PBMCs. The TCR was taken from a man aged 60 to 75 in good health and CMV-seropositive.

The CDR3: CASSWDSSTDTQYF. CDR3 bases: TGTGCCAGCAGTTGGGACAGCAGCACAGATACGCAGTATTTT. The chain combines TRBV6-6 with TRBJ2-3, with TRBD1 identical over 7 bases. Germline values: CDR1 MNHNY, CDR2 SVGAGI (reference sequence). The CDR3 consists of 14 residues. V trimming: 4 bases; J trimming: 0 bases; junction bases outside the gene matches: 1.